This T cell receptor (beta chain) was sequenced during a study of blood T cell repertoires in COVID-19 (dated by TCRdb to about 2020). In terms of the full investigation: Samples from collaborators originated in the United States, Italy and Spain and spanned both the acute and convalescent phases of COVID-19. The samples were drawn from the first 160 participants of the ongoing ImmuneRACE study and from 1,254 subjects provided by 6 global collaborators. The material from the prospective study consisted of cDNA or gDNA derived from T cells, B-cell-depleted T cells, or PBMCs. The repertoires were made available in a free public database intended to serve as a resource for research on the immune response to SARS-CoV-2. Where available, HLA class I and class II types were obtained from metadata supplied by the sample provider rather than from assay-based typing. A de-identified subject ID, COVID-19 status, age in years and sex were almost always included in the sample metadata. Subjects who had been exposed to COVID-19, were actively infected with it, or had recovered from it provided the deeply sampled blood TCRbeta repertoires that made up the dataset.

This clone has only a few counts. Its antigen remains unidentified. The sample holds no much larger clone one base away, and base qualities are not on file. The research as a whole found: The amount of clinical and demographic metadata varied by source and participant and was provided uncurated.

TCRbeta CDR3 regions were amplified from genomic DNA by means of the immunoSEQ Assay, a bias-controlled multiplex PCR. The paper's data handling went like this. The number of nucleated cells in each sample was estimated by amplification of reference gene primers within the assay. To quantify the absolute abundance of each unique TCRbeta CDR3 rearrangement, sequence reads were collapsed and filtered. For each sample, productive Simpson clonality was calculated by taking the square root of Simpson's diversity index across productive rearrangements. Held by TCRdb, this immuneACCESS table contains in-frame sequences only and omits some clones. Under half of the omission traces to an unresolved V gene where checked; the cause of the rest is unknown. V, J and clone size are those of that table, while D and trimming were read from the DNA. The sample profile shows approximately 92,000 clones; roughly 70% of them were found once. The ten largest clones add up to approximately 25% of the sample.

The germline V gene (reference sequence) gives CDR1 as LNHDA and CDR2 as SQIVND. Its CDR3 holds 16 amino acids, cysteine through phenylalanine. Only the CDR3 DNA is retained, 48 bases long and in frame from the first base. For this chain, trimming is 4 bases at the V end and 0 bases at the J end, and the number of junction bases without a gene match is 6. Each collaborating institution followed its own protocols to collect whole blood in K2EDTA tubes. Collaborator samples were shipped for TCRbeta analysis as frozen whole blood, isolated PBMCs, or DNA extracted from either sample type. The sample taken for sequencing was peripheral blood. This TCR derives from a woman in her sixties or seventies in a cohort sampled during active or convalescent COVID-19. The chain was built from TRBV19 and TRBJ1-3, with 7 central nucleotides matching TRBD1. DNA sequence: TGTGCCAGTAGTAGACTAGGACAGGCCTCTGGAAACACCATATATTTT. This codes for CASSRLGQASGNTIYF.